This T cell receptor (beta chain) was identified during a study of blood T cell repertoires in COVID-19. V lost 0 bases and J lost 4, with 13 bases in between. This CDR3 comprises 16 residues. Germline CDR1 is MNHEY and CDR2 is SVGEGT. Participants came from under 30 US areas, aged roughly 18 to 89 years. Authors' methods: The authors estimated nucleated cell counts from reference gene primer amplification. Libraries were prepared by immunoSEQ multiplex PCR; TCRdb keeps only in-frame clonotypes and omits some of them. That table furnishes V, J and clone size, whereas the DNA furnished D and trimming. The data hold about 300,000 clones, with roughly 85% observed a single time.

The V and J genes are TRBV6-2 or TRBV6-3 and TRBJ1-5; D ambiguous. The sequencing input was PBMCs or T cells enriched from blood (not recorded which). This sequence was found in a woman in her forties or fifties who had recovered from COVID-19. CDR3 in amino acids: CASSYSKLTGNQPQHF. The CDR3 coding sequence is TGTGCCAGCAGTTACTCGAAGCTGACGGGGAATCAGCCCCAGCATTTT.